The clone carrying this T cell receptor (beta chain) occurred a few times. The data were produced by immunoSEQ multiplex PCR, yet TCRdb's version contains in-frame clones alone and is incomplete. The sample lists 150,000 to 170,000 clones, around 83% occurring once. The data were taken from a study of blood T cell repertoires in COVID-19. Study-wide background: Nucleic acid was either cDNA or gDNA, and it came from T cells, B-cell-depleted T cells, or PBMCs.

The CDR3 spans 14 residues. With V trimmed by 4 bases and J by 6 bases, 6 bases remained unmatched. Germline values: CDR1 SGHAT, CDR2 FQNNGV. The clonotype was recovered from a woman aged 60-70 years with acute or convalescent COVID-19. The sample consisted of peripheral blood. This sequence joins TRBV11-2 and TRBJ2-7; 10 positions agree with TRBD1. The CDR3 sequence: CASSSRQGAFEQYF. The CDR3 bases are TGTGCCAGCAGCTCTCGACAGGGGGCGTTCGAGCAGTACTTC.